This passage covers 21 T cell receptor beta chains from one sample sequenced in a study of cytotoxic CD8 clonotypes in ibrutinib-treated CLL. TCRdb's table, derived via immunoSEQ multiplex PCR, lists solely in-frame clones and lacks some. The sample holds over 130,000 clones; 80% are singletons and the top ten take 6.5% to 8%. The sample here was PBMCs, taken after 36 months of ibrutinib treatment. These receptors were collected from a human donor with chronic lymphocytic leukemia.

V is TRBV7-9 and J is TRBJ2-1; 13 bases are a match to TRBD2. The CDR3 totals 16 residues. Germline V gives CDR1 SEHNR, CDR2 FQNEAQ (reference sequence). With 5 bases clipped from V and 6 bases from J, the junction kept 7 bases outside the gene matches. For the CDR3, the DNA is TGTGCCAGCAGCCCGCAGACTAGCGGGAGGACCAATGAGCAGTTCTTC. The encoded protein is CASSPQTSGRTNEQFF.

The chain joins TRBV7-6 to TRBJ1-1; D is ambiguous. Looked up from germline, CDR1 is SGHVS and CDR2 is FNYEAQ. The CDR3 runs 14 residues. Trimming took off 5 bases at V and 1 base at J, with 11 bases between the two ends. CDR3 amino acids: CASSVGRSNTEAFF. The CDR3 DNA is TGTGCCAGCAGCGTAGGCCGGTCGAACACTGAAGCTTTCTTT.

This clone was found a few times. This chain joins TRBV5-1 and TRBJ2-7, with TRBD2 matching over 9 bases. Trimming took 1 base from V and 7 from J; bases not matched to a gene: 9. CDR1 and CDR2 (germline): SGHRS, YFSETQ. CDR3 length: 15 amino acids. The CDR3 here is CASSLLAGALEEQYF. The CDR3 region has the DNA TGCGCCAGCAGCTTGTTAGCGGGGGCCTTGGAAGAGCAGTACTTC.

This clone was seen only once. The chain links TRBV5-6 to TRBJ2-7, with D maybe TRBD2 (6 bases). Germline CDR1 is SGHDT and CDR2 is YYEEEE. V was shortened by 1 base and J by 0 bases, with 11 bases between the two germline ends. The CDR3 has 15 amino acids. The CDR3 region is CASSLWRGSSYEQYF. For the CDR3, the DNA is TGTGCCAGCAGCTTGTGGCGGGGAAGCTCCTACGAGCAGTACTTC.

The CDR3 reads CASSSGVGNQPQHF. In nucleotides, the CDR3 is TGTGCCAGCAGCTCAGGGGTCGGCAATCAGCCCCAGCATTTT. The chain is built from TRBV7-9 and TRBJ1-5; D is possibly TRBD1 (6 bases). The germline V gene has CDR1 SEHNR and CDR2 FQNEAQ (reference sequence). The CDR3 has 14 amino acids. V was cut by 4 bases and J by 2 bases, with 9 bases left in between. The entire variable domain, with the rest obtained from reference TRBV7-9 and TRBJ1-5, is as follows: DTGVSQNPRHKITKRGQNVTFRCDPISEHNRLYWYRQTLGQGPEFLTYFQNEAQLEKSRLLSDRFSAERPKGSFSTLEIQRTEQGDSAMYLCASSSGVGNQPQHFGDGTRLSIL.

V is TRBV10-3 and J is TRBJ1-1; TRBD1 matches at 7 bases. The CDR3 extends over 11 amino acids. The junction had 6 bases not matched to a gene; V was cut back by 6 bases and J by 11 bases. The germline CDR1 and CDR2 sequences are ENHRY and SYGVKD. The CDR3 sequence: CAIRTDRVAFF. The CDR3 region has the DNA TGTGCCATCAGAACTGACAGGGTTGCTTTCTTT.

This clone occurred many times. This chain connects TRBV25-1 to TRBJ1-1; weak D call: TRBD1 (5 bases). Between the trimmed V and J ends, which lost 0 bases and 2 bases, there was a span of 13 bases. The CDR3 is 16 amino acids. Germline V gene lookup returns CDR1 MGHDK and CDR2 SYGVNS. CDR3 in amino acids: CASSEYVERGNTEAFF. Here the CDR3 DNA reads TGTGCCAGCAGTGAATATGTTGAAAGGGGAAACACTGAAGCTTTCTTT. Complete variable domain (other parts from reference TRBV25-1 and TRBJ1-1): EADIYQTPRYLVIGTGKKITLECSQTMGHDKMYWYQQDPGMELHLIHYSYGVNSTEKGDLSSESTVSRIRTEHFPLTLESARPSHTSQYLCASSEYVERGNTEAFFGQGTRLTVV.

The V gene is TRBV7-9, the J gene TRBJ2-7; 9 bases are a match to TRBD2. CDR3 length: 16 residues. Trimming cost V 5 bases and J 6 bases; bases outside gene matches: 14. Germline V gene sequence: CDR1 SEHNR, CDR2 FQNEAQ (reference sequence). DNA of the CDR3: TGTGCCAGCAGCCGGACTGCGGGAGGGCCCTCCGGCGAGCAGTACTTC. Translated: CASSRTAGGPSGEQYF.

This clone came up once. The chain couples TRBV28 to TRBJ1-2; D is unresolved. The CDR3 is 15 residues long. Germline CDR1 is MDHEN and CDR2 is SYDVKM. Trimming pared 5 bases from V and 0 bases from J, leaving 13 bases between. CDR3 in amino acids: CASSPRFLANYGYTF. CDR3 nucleotide sequence: TGTGCCAGCAGTCCGAGATTCCTCGCTAACTATGGCTACACCTTC.

Here the CDR3 DNA reads TGCAGCGTTGAAGATCCGGTCAATGAGCAGTTCTTC. Protein sequence: CSVEDPVNEQFF. V gene TRBV29-1 combines with J gene TRBJ2-1; D not certain. This CDR3 has 12 residues. Germline V CDR1 and CDR2: SQVTM, ANQGSEA. Trimming stripped 0 bases from V and 6 bases from J, with 6 bases between.

The V call is TRBV10-2, the J call TRBJ2-6; D gene uncertain. The CDR3 has 16 residues. V lost 7 bases, J lost 0 bases, and 13 bases lay in between. In germline, CDR1 is WSHSY, CDR2 SAAADI. CDR3 nucleotides: TGCGCCAGCACACTATCGAGTTACTCTGGGGCCAACGTCCTGACTTTC. Translating gives CASTLSSYSGANVLTF.

This clone was observed a handful of times. CDR3 region: CASSPPGTREQYF. As DNA, the CDR3 is TGTGCCAGCAGTCCTCCAGGGACTCGCGAGCAGTACTTC. The chain employs TRBV28 and TRBJ2-7, with TRBD2 as a possible D gene (6 bases). Looked up from germline, CDR1 is MDHEN and CDR2 is SYDVKM. Trimming took off 5 bases at V and 6 bases at J, with 14 bases between the two ends. This CDR3 has 13 residues.

The chain carries TRBV6-6 and TRBJ2-7, with TRBD2 identical over 8 bases. Germline CDR1 and CDR2: MNHNY and SVGAGI (reference sequence). Losses at the gene ends were 2 bases for V and 1 base for J; bases not matched to a gene: 4. This CDR3 has 15 amino acids. This CDR3 reads CASSYGGGRSYEQYF. Here the CDR3 DNA reads TGTGCCAGCAGTTACGGAGGCGGGAGGTCCTACGAGCAGTACTTC.

This clone is a singleton in its sample. The chain uses TRBV5-8 and TRBJ1-4, with a tentative D call TRBD1 (5 bases). The germline V and J ends were trimmed by 1 base and 5 bases, with 12 bases remaining between them. Germline CDR1 reads SGHTS; CDR2 reads YDEGEE. The CDR3 is made up of 15 amino acids. CDR3 protein: CASSLKGTANEKLFF. CDR3 coding DNA: TGTGCCAGCAGCTTGAAGGGGACCGCCAATGAAAAACTGTTTTTT.

The CDR3 is CAWRDETRANYGYTF. In DNA form, the CDR3 reads TGTGCCTGGAGAGACGAAACGAGAGCTAACTATGGCTACACCTTC. The chain is built from TRBV30 and TRBJ1-2; D gene uncertain. This CDR3 is built from 15 residues. V lost 3 bases and J 0 bases, leaving 14 bases between the germline ends. In germline, CDR1 is GTSNPN, CDR2 SVGIG (reference sequence).

The rearrangement links TRBV9 to TRBJ1-4; 9 bases are a match to TRBD1. The CDR3 has 15 amino acids. Trimming took 0 bases from V and 8 from J; bases not matched to a gene: 5. CDR1 SGDLS and CDR2 YYNGEE come from the germline V gene. The CDR3 reads CASSVGGQGREKLFF. The DNA for the CDR3 is TGTGCCAGCAGCGTAGGGGGACAGGGTCGCGAAAAACTGTTTTTT.

The J gene is TRBJ1-1, the V gene TRBV18; D not resolved. V was pared by 4 bases and J by 1 base, with 7 bases between. CDR1 and CDR2 (germline): KGHSH, LQKENI. The CDR3 length is 13 residues. CDR3 residues: CASSLTENTEAFF. The CDR3, as DNA: TGTGCCAGCTCACTCACAGAGAACACTGAAGCTTTCTTT.

This chain connects TRBV19 to TRBJ2-7; 7 bases are a match to TRBD2. This CDR3 contains 14 residues. Germline CDR1 and CDR2: LNHDA and SQIVND (reference sequence). With 9 bases clipped from V and 0 bases from J, the junction kept 8 bases outside the gene matches. The CDR3 region is CARSRDYSSYEQYF. The CDR3 region has the DNA TGTGCCAGATCCCGGGACTACAGCTCCTACGAGCAGTACTTC. The full variable domain, rest sourced from reference TRBV19 and TRBJ2-7, is DGGITQSPKYLFRKEGQNVTLSCEQNLNHDAMYWYRQDPGQGLRLIYYSQIVNDFQKGDIAEGYSVSREKKESFPLTVTSAQKNPTAFYLCARSRDYSSYEQYFGPGTRLTVT.

The chain recombines TRBV7-9 with TRBJ1-1; 10 bases match TRBD1. The length of the CDR3 is 19 residues. V lost 5 bases, J lost 10 bases, and 25 bases stayed unmatched. Looked up from germline, CDR1 is SEHNR and CDR2 is FQNEAQ (reference sequence). The CDR3 loop is CASSPYLDRGTSKGDGAFF. DNA for the CDR3: TGTGCCAGCAGCCCCTATCTGGACAGGGGGACGTCAAAGGGTGACGGAGCTTTCTTT.

CDR3 protein: CASSLAATYEQYF. Here the CDR3 DNA reads TGTGCCAGCAGCTTAGCTGCGACCTACGAGCAGTACTTC. V gene TRBV7-6 combines with J gene TRBJ2-7; D gene unclear. This CDR3 contains 13 residues. Trimming removed 0 bases from V and 2 bases from J, with 5 bases in between. Germline CDR1 SGHVS, CDR2 FNYEAQ.

CDR3 DNA: TGTGCCAGCAGCCCAAGGACAGGGCACGAAAAACTGTTTTTT. This translates into CASSPRTGHEKLFF. The chain joins TRBV14 to TRBJ1-4, with 8 bases fitting TRBD1. The germline CDR1 and CDR2 sequences are SGHDN and FVKESK. Trimming at V came to 4 bases and at J to 8 bases, leaving 6 bases not matched to a gene. CDR3 length equals 14 residues.